This TCR beta chain is from a study of T cell repertoires in cytomegalovirus infection. The V gene lost 2 bases and the J gene lost 2 bases, with 11 bases spanning the gap. Germline loops: CDR1 SGHDT, CDR2 YYEEEE. The CDR3 is 15 residues long. TCRdb passed the reads through MiXCR, listing each CDR3 protein once. The repertoire holds 150,000 to 190,000 distinct CDR3 sequences, with around 24% as singletons. This clonotype occurred a few times. The chain has TRBV5-6 and TRBJ2-1, with D unclear. The TCR was taken from a human donor in good health (CMV status not recorded). Some clones in this sample may be carry-over from other donors' samples. The sequencing sample was made of PBMCs. As DNA, the CDR3 is TGTGCCAGCAGCTTAGCTTCGACGGCCTACAATGAGCAGTTCTTC. This translates into CASSLASTAYNEQFF.